The present T cell receptor beta chain was sequenced within a study of T-cell reconstitution after alpha-beta-depleted transplantation in children. Overall study findings and caveats: The high TCRbeta diversity at day 60 in some patients came from surviving recipient T cells and thymic progenitors. Where alpha-beta T cells came from about two months after transplant was reportedly several hundred expanded graft clones. One year after transplant, T-cell counts and diversity came mostly from newly produced T cells.

This sample's TCRbeta library carried unique molecular identifier barcodes. TCRdb reanalysed the PCR reads using MiXCR and keeps one entry per CDR3 protein. The table has about 980,000 distinct CDR3 sequences, about 31% seen once. The CDR3 extends over 14 amino acids. V lost 0 bases and J 3 bases, leaving 9 bases between the germline ends. Germline V gene data show CDR1 as KGHSH and CDR2 as LQKENI. Concerning this clonotype: Its antigen is not known.

The sequence came from a boy younger than two who had a stem cell transplant for SCID, so the T cells may come from the graft donor. The sequences come from PBMCs, mostly from graft donor cells, collected 360 days after TCRalphabeta/CD19-depleted stem cell transplant. The genes are TRBV18 and TRBJ2-7; perhaps TRBD2 as D (5 bases). The CDR3 bases are TGTGCCAGCTCACCACCGATAGGAGGCTACGAGCAGTACTTC. Protein sequence: CASSPPIGGYEQYF.